This paragraph reports one TCR beta chain. In the authors' workflow: Amplification from reference gene primers served as the basis for estimated nucleated cell counts. The table came from immunoSEQ multiplex PCR; TCRdb's copy has only in-frame clones and leaves some out. V and J calls plus clone size are reproduced from that table; the DNA served to infer D and trimming. The sample holds some 250,000 clones, roughly 87% seen once. The sample comes from a study of blood T cell repertoires in COVID-19. Study information: Whether acute or convalescent, the COVID-19 samples came from the United States, Italy and Spain. T cells, B-cell-depleted T cells, or PBMCs supplied cDNA or gDNA.

The CDR3 contains 13 residues. The germline gives CDR1 SGHDN, CDR2 FVKESK. V dropped 4 bases and J dropped 0 bases, with 6 bases sitting between them. Sequenced sample: peripheral blood. This clonotype was sampled from a woman aged 25-40 years with acute or convalescent COVID-19. The rearrangement joins TRBV14 to TRBJ1-2, with D perhaps TRBD1 (6 bases). CDR3 sequence reads: CASSRTANYGYTF. For the CDR3, the DNA is TGTGCCAGCAGCCGGACAGCTAACTATGGCTACACCTTC.